Listed below are T cell receptor beta chains from one sample, sequenced in a study of T cell responses to AZD1222 COVID-19 vaccine. Clones were read by immunoSEQ multiplex PCR, and TCRdb kept only the in-frame ones, dropping some. The sample records about 85,000 clones, 88% being singletons. Sequenced material: peripheral blood, taken on day 0 of AZD1222 vaccination. The receptors were sampled from an adult in good health. Each CDR3 is given with its conserved first and last residue. Fields, in order: D gene, J gene, clone size, V gene, CDR3 length, CDR3 protein, CDR3 DNA. D genes are given only for firm matches. Only some rows state a clone size, as once, few, many or a class for expanded clones.

TRBD2	TRBJ2-1	NA	TRBV11-1	15	CASSQTSGSKYEQFF	TGTGCCAGCAGCCAAACTAGCGGGAGCAAATATGAGCAGTTCTTC
TRBD1	TRBJ1-1	NA	TRBV28	14	CASSSDRDATEAFF	TGTGCCAGCAGCTCCGACAGGGACGCTACTGAAGCTTTCTTT
NA	TRBJ1-5	once	TRBV27	15	CASSLRQGSNQPQHF	TGTGCCAGCAGTTTAAGGCAGGGTAGCAATCAGCCCCAGCATTTT
NA	TRBJ2-3	NA	TRBV9	15	CASSVEGGYTDTQYF	TGTGCCAGCAGCGTAGAGGGCGGGTACACAGATACGCAGTATTTT
NA	TRBJ1-2	NA	TRBV24-1	12	CAMGGANYGYTF	TGTGCCATGGGGGGAGCTAACTATGGCTACACCTTC
NA	TRBJ1-5	NA	TRBV20-1	17	CSASRSMAAYSNQPQHF	TGCAGTGCTAGTAGGTCGATGGCAGCCTATAGCAATCAGCCCCAGCATTTT
NA	TRBJ1-1	NA	TRBV7-2	15	CASSLQGRGNTEAFF	TGTGCCAGCAGCTTACAGGGGAGGGGAAACACTGAAGCTTTCTTT
NA	TRBJ1-3	once	TRBV28	11	CASGGGNTIYF	TGTGCCAGCGGGGGGGGAAACACCATATATTTT
TRBD2	TRBJ2-1	once	TRBV18	15	CASSLSGRSYNEQFF	TGTGCCAGCTCTCTTAGCGGGAGGTCCTACAATGAGCAGTTCTTC
NA	TRBJ2-7	NA	TRBV19	14	CASSSRDMAYEQYF	TGTGCCAGTAGTTCCCGGGACATGGCCTACGAGCAGTACTTC
NA	TRBJ2-1	NA	TRBV25-1	12	CASSEWVNEQFF	TGTGCCAGCAGTGAATGGGTCAATGAGCAGTTCTTC
NA	TRBJ2-1	NA	TRBV28	14	CASTRPLTYNEQFF	TGTGCCAGCACCAGGCCCCTAACCTACAATGAGCAGTTCTTC
TRBD2	TRBJ2-1	NA	TRBV3-1/TRBV3-2	17	CASSQDKGLAGVNEQFF	TGTGCCAGCAGCCAAGATAAGGGACTAGCGGGAGTAAATGAGCAGTTCTTC
NA	TRBJ1-1	NA	TRBV18	13	CASSPLGQNEAFF	TGTGCCAGCTCACCCCTAGGACAGAATGAAGCTTTCTTT
NA	TRBJ1-6	NA	TRBV19	14	CASKAGSPSSPLHF	TGTGCCAGTAAGGCAGGGTCCCCAAGTTCACCCCTCCACTTT
NA	TRBJ2-1	NA	TRBV5-1	12	CASSPTRGEQFF	TGCGCCAGCAGCCCGACCAGGGGTGAGCAGTTCTTC
TRBD1	TRBJ2-1	NA	TRBV4-2	14	CASSLRTGKNEQFF	TGTGCCAGCAGCCTTCGGACAGGGAAAAATGAGCAGTTCTTC
TRBD1	TRBJ1-1	few	TRBV27	18	CASSPSGQGALRNTEAFF	TGTGCCAGCAGTCCCTCAGGACAGGGGGCTTTACGGAACACTGAAGCTTTCTTT
TRBD2	TRBJ2-1	NA	TRBV3-1/TRBV3-2	15	CASSDSGRTLGEQFF	TGTGCCAGCAGTGACAGCGGGAGGACCCTAGGGGAGCAGTTCTTC
NA	TRBJ1-5	NA	TRBV27	13	CASWGGLNQPQHF	TGTGCCAGCTGGGGGGGTCTTAATCAGCCCCAGCATTTT
NA	TRBJ2-3	once	TRBV28	13	CASRRRPPDTQYF	TGTGCCAGTCGGAGGCGGCCTCCAGATACGCAGTATTTT
NA	TRBJ1-3	NA	TRBV7-8	16	CASTTWVQSSGNTIYF	TGTGCCAGCACCACATGGGTCCAATCCTCTGGAAACACCATATATTTT
NA	TRBJ1-1	NA	TRBV12-3/TRBV12-4	11	CASTLNTEAFF	TGTGCCAGCACTCTTAACACTGAAGCTTTCTTT
NA	TRBJ1-3	NA	TRBV12-3/TRBV12-4	13	CASSLNSGNTIYF	TGTGCCAGCAGTTTAAACTCTGGAAACACCATATATTTT
NA	TRBJ2-3	NA	TRBV18	13	CASSPARTDTQYF	TGTGCCAGCTCACCCGCCCGCACAGATACGCAGTATTTT
TRBD1	TRBJ2-7	once	TRBV15	15	CATSQLGTGPYEQYF	TGTGCCACCAGCCAATTAGGGACAGGTCCCTACGAGCAGTACTTC
NA	TRBJ1-2	NA	TRBV7-8	12	CASSWSGTGYTF	TGTGCCAGCAGCTGGTCGGGGACTGGCTACACCTTC